Presented here are 15 T cell receptor beta chains from one specimen sequenced in a study of blood T cell repertoires in COVID-19. Using immunoSEQ multiplex PCR, the repertoire was profiled, and TCRdb retains in-frame clones only, with some absent. The sample lists over 120,000 clones, approximately 83% seen once, with roughly 3% in the top ten. Sequencing input: peripheral blood. The receptors were sampled from a woman of 80 years or more with acute or convalescent COVID-19.

The rearrangement uses TRBV12-3 or TRBV12-4 and TRBJ2-7, with TRBD2 as a possible D gene (6 bases). Trimming pared 8 bases from V and 5 bases from J, leaving 16 bases between. CDR3 size: 13 residues. CDR3 coding DNA: TGTGCCAGCTATAGCGGCAGGGAAAACGAGCAGTACTTC. Its translation is CASYSGRENEQYF.

This clone was seen only a few times. V usage is TRBV7-3 and J usage is TRBJ1-1; D not certain. The CDR3 has 13 amino acids. V lost 2 bases to trimming and J lost 5 bases, with 9 bases between them. Germline assignment: CDR1 SGHTA and CDR2 FQGTGA. This CDR3 reads CASSLSGGTEAFF. CDR3 nucleotide sequence: TGTGCCAGCAGCTTATCGGGAGGGACTGAAGCTTTCTTT.

The CDR3 DNA is TGTGCCAGCAGCTTAAGACAGGGAAATTCACCCCTCCACTTT. This sequence encodes CASSLRQGNSPLHF. The rearrangement uses TRBV7-9 and TRBJ1-6; 7 bases are shared with TRBD1. Germline CDR1 reads SEHNR; CDR2 reads FQNEAQ (reference sequence). The CDR3 sequence is 14 residues long. V gave up 2 bases and J gave up 7 bases; unmatched junction bases: 2. Filled out from reference TRBV7-9 and TRBJ1-6, the complete variable domain reads DTGVSQNPRHKITKRGQNVTFRCDPISEHNRLYWYRQTLGQGPEFLTYFQNEAQLEKSRLLSDRFSAERPKGSFSTLEIQRTEQGDSAMYLCASSLRQGNSPLHFGNGTRLTVT.

The chain has TRBV19 and TRBJ2-6; D might be TRBD2 (7 bases). The CDR3 has 17 residues. The V and J ends lost 4 bases and 2 bases respectively, with 15 bases between them. Germline lookup yields CDR1 LNHDA and CDR2 SQIVND (reference sequence). This CDR3 reads CASSKWSGGTGANVLTF. In DNA form, the CDR3 reads TGTGCCAGTAGTAAATGGTCGGGGGGCACTGGGGCCAACGTCCTGACTTTC.

This clone was counted a single time. The chain links TRBV7-2 to TRBJ2-1; D might be TRBD2 (7 bases). Germline CDR1 is SGHTA and CDR2 is FQGNSA. V lost 2 bases and J lost 9, with 17 bases in between. CDR3 length: 15 residues. In DNA form, the CDR3 reads TGTGCCAGCAGCTTAAAAGGTGGGGGGGCCGTTGAGCAGTTCTTC. Amino acids: CASSLKGGGAVEQFF.

V is TRBV19 and J is TRBJ1-3; TRBD1 might be the D (6 bases). This CDR3 region has 15 residues. V shed 5 bases and J shed 4 bases, with 15 bases lying between them. Germline CDR1 LNHDA, CDR2 SQIVND (reference sequence). The CDR3 region has the DNA TGTGCCAGTAGTTTCCTCAGGGGTTCCGGAAACACCATATATTTT. This encodes CASSFLRGSGNTIYF.

This rearrangement joins TRBV30 to TRBJ1-2; unclear D gene. Looked up from germline, CDR1 is GTSNPN and CDR2 is SVGIG (reference sequence). V was clipped by 1 base and J by 4 bases, with 10 bases between them. CDR3 length: 13 residues. CDR3 sequence: CAWSGGYLYGYTF. The CDR3 region has the DNA TGTGCCTGGAGTGGAGGGTATCTCTATGGCTACACCTTC.

The chain is built from TRBV12-5 and TRBJ1-4; tentatively, D is TRBD1 (5 bases). The CDR3 is made up of 12 amino acids. Germline V gene sequence: CDR1 LGHNT, CDR2 FRNRAP. V lost 7 bases to trimming and J lost 7 bases, with 10 bases between them. The CDR3 reads CASARGGEKLFF. For the CDR3, the DNA is TGTGCTAGTGCCCGGGGGGGTGAAAAACTGTTTTTT.

This rearrangement joins TRBV7-2 to TRBJ2-7; TRBD1 matches at 7 bases. The germline gives CDR1 SGHTA, CDR2 FQGNSA. The J segment lost 4 bases and the V segment lost 5 bases, leaving 5 bases of the junction unmatched. This CDR3 has 13 amino acids. The CDR3 loop reads CASSAGTEYEQYF. The DNA of the CDR3 is TGTGCCAGCAGCGCCGGGACAGAGTACGAGCAGTACTTC. The entire variable domain, with the rest obtained from reference TRBV7-2 and TRBJ2-7, is as follows: GAGVSQSPSNKVTEKGKDVELRCDPISGHTALYWYRQSLGQGLEFLIYFQGNSAPDKSGLPSDRFSAERTGGSVSTLTIQRTQQEDSAVYLCASSAGTEYEQYFGPGTRLTVT.

V usage is TRBV5-6 and J usage is TRBJ2-7; weak D call: TRBD1 (6 bases). The germline CDR1 and CDR2 sequences are SGHDT and YYEEEE. The V end lost 4 bases, the J end lost 0 bases, and 20 bases lay between the germline ends. CDR3 length: 17 amino acids. The CDR3 loop is CASSPTGPGQLSYEQYF. In nucleotides, the CDR3 is TGTGCCAGCAGCCCAACAGGTCCGGGACAACTCTCCTACGAGCAGTACTTC.

This chain connects TRBV5-1 to TRBJ1-1, with a weak D call TRBD1 (6 bases). The germline V gene encodes CDR1 SGHRS and CDR2 YFSETQ. This CDR3 has 14 residues. V was cut by 4 bases and J by 4 bases, with 14 bases left in between. CDR3 DNA sequence: TGCGCCAGCAGCGCCCCGACAGGATCCACTGAAGCTTTCTTT. This translates into CASSAPTGSTEAFF.

The chain has TRBV4-1 and TRBJ2-7; weak D call: TRBD2 (7 bases). V dropped 4 bases and J dropped 4 bases, with 20 bases sitting between them. Per germline, CDR1 MGHRA and CDR2 YSYEKL. The CDR3 length is 16 residues. DNA for the CDR3: TGCGCCAGCAGCCTATCTCGAGGGGGGGGAGCGTACGAGCAGTACTTC. The encoded protein is CASSLSRGGGAYEQYF.

V gene TRBV5-1 combines with J gene TRBJ2-5; 7 positions match TRBD1. Per germline, CDR1 SGHRS and CDR2 YFSETQ. This CDR3 contains 16 residues. V lost 1 base and J lost 4; bases outside the gene matches: 10. The DNA for the CDR3 is TGCGCCAGCAGCTTGAACGCAGGGGGAGTGAGAGAGACCCAGTACTTC. Translated, it gives CASSLNAGGVRETQYF.

The chain uses TRBV30 and TRBJ2-5; 8 nucleotides match TRBD2. The junction had 4 bases not matched to a gene; V was cut back by 5 bases and J by 5 bases. The CDR3 covers 12 residues. Looked up from germline, CDR1 is GTSNPN and CDR2 is SVGIG (reference sequence). The DNA of the CDR3 is TGTGCCTGGGATAGCGGGGTGGAGACCCAGTACTTC. It is translated as CAWDSGVETQYF. The whole variable domain, filled in from reference TRBV30 and TRBJ2-5, reads SQTIHQWPATLVQPVGSPLSLECTVEGTSNPNLYWYRQAAGRGLQLLFYSVGIGQISSEVPQNLSASRPQDRQFILSSKKLLLSDSGFYLCAWDSGVETQYFGPGTRLLVL.

This clone has only a few counts. V is TRBV5-8 and J is TRBJ1-3; 8 bases are a match to TRBD1. Germline-derived CDR1 and CDR2 are SGHTS and YDEGEE. The CDR3 has 14 residues. Trimming cost V 3 bases and J 3 bases; bases outside gene matches: 2. For the CDR3, the DNA is TGTGCCAGCAGCTCGGGACAGGTTGGAAACACCATATATTTT. Translated: CASSSGQVGNTIYF.